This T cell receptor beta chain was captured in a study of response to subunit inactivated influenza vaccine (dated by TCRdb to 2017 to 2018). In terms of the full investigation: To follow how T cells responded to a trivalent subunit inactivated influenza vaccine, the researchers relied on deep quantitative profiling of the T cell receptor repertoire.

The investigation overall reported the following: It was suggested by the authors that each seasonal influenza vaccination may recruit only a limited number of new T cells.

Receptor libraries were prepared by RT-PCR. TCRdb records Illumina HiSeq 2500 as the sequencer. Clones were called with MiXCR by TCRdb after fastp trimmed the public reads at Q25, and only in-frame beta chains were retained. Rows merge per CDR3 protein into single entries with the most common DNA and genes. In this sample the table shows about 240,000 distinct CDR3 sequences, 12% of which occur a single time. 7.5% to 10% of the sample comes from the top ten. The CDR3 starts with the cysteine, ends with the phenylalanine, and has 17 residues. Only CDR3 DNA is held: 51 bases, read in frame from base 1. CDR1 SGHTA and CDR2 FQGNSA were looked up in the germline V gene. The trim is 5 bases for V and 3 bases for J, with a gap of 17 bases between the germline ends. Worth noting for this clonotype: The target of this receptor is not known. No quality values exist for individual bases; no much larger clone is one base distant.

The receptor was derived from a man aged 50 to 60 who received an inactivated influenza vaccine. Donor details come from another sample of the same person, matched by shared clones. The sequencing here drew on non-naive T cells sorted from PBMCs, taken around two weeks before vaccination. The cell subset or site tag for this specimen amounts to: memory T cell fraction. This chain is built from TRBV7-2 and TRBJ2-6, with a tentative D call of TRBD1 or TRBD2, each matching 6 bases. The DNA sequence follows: TGTGCCAGCAGCCCAGCGGTAGGGGGGAATGGGGCCAACGTCCTGACTTTC. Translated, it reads CASSPAVGGNGANVLTF.